These 32 T cell receptor beta chains were all obtained from the same sample, sequenced in a study of glioma-infiltrating T cells. The iRepertoire nested amplicon-rescue multiplex PCR amplified TCR alpha and beta CDR3s from RNA. TCRdb re-called the multiplex PCR reads through MiXCR, storing one row per CDR3 protein. The sample yields under 200,000 distinct CDR3 sequences, around 40% seen once. The sequenced material came from glioma tissue, nonneoplastic brain tissue, or PBMCs (not recorded which). These receptors were taken from a human donor with low-grade glioma or glioblastoma, undergoing nonglioma brain surgery, or in good health (not recorded which).

Points on this clonotype: A much larger clone lies one base from this, so it may be a read error. V usage is TRBV2 and J usage is TRBJ1-2; possibly TRBD1 for D (5 bases). The ends were cut back, 5 bases at V and 4 bases at J, with 11 bases in the middle. CDR1 and CDR2 (germline): SNHLY, FYNNEI. The CDR3 has 13 residues. CDR3 sequence (DNA): TGTGCCAGCAGTCGGGACTCGTCCTATGGCTACACCTTC. It yields the protein CASSRDSSYGYTF.

This clonotype was picked up many times. The chain combines TRBV28 with TRBJ2-1, with 14 bases lining up with TRBD2. The germline gives CDR1 MDHEN, CDR2 SYDVKM. The CDR3 has 16 residues. The V segment lost 5 bases and the J segment 5 bases; nucleotides outside the gene matches: 5. In DNA form, the CDR3 reads TGTGCCAGCAGTCCCCAGGGACTAGCGGGGGACAATGAGCAGTTCTTC. Its protein product is CASSPQGLAGDNEQFF.

The V and J genes are TRBV20-1 and TRBJ1-3; 7 bases are shared with TRBD1. Per germline, CDR1 DFQATT and CDR2 SNEGSKA (reference sequence). Germline trimming cut 4 bases from V and 6 bases from J; bases unmatched to any gene: 6. CDR3 length equals 13 residues. The CDR3 DNA is TGCAGTGCTATGGCCACAGGGGTAAACACCATATATTTT. Translating gives CSAMATGVNTIYF.

This clonotype has ten or more counts. CDR3 in DNA: TGTGCCTCTCGCCGGGGACTAAGCACCGGGGAGCTGTTTTTT. Protein: CASRRGLSTGELFF. The V gene is TRBV6-1, the J gene TRBJ2-2, with 7 nucleotides matching TRBD2. In germline, CDR1 is MNHNS, CDR2 SASEGT. The CDR3 runs to 14 residues. The trim removed 11 bases at V and 4 bases at J, leaving 10 bases unmatched.

Points on this clonotype: The junction departs from the called germline gene at one end, perhaps through a read error. The rearrangement joins TRBV28 to TRBJ2-6; 7 bases map to TRBD1. This CDR3 comprises 17 residues. From germline, CDR1 is MDHEN and CDR2 SYDVKM. CDR3 DNA: TGTGCCAGAAGTTTACAGGGACAGACCTCTGGGGCCAACGTCCTGACTTTC. Translating it yields CARSLQGQTSGANVLTF.

This chain joins TRBV28 and TRBJ2-7; D remains ambiguous. The germline CDR1 and CDR2 sequences are MDHEN and SYDVKM. The CDR3 is 12 residues long. V was clipped by 1 base and J by 0 bases, with 1 base between them. As DNA, the CDR3 is TGTGCCAGCAGTTTATACTCCTACGAGCAGTACTTC. Amino acids: CASSLYSYEQYF.

This clonotype came up a few times. The chain joins TRBV3-1 to TRBJ2-7, with D uncertain. Per germline, CDR1 LGHDT and CDR2 YNNKEL (reference sequence). CDR3 size: 13 residues. The ends were cut back, 0 bases at V and 6 bases at J, with 9 bases in the middle. The CDR3 DNA reads TGTGCCAGCAGCCAAGATCGGCTAGGCGAGCAGTACTTC. Translation gives CASSQDRLGEQYF.

A few counts support this clonotype. J is TRBJ2-7 and V is TRBV3-1; TRBD2 matches 9 bases. CDR3 length: 15 residues. Germline CDR1 LGHDT, CDR2 YNNKEL (reference sequence). V was clipped by 1 base and J by 4 bases; unmatched bases: 5. The CDR3 loop is CASSQGLAATYEQYF. DNA for the CDR3: TGTGCCAGCAGCCAAGGACTAGCGGCAACATACGAGCAGTACTTC.

This clonotype was counted once. A much bigger clone sits one base away, suggesting this may be a read error. The rearrangement links TRBV2 to TRBJ2-3; D is uncertain. The J call could be wrong; TRBJ1-5 is a better fit for the DNA end. The germline CDR1 and CDR2 sequences are SNHLY and FYNNEI. The CDR3 spans 12 residues. The DNA of the CDR3 is TGTGCCAGCAGGCAGAGCCCAGATACGCAGCATTTT. Translating gives CASRQSPDTQHF.

In its sample, this clonotype was seen a few times. This chain links TRBV4-2 with TRBJ2-3; no reliable D call. The CDR3 has 16 amino acids. V lost 0 bases to trimming and J lost 2 bases, with 12 bases between them. The V gene's germline CDR1 is LGHNA and CDR2 YNFKEQ. The CDR3 DNA reads TGTGCCAGCAGCCAAGAGTCACTGCAGATCACAGATACGCAGTATTTT. Translation: CASSQESLQITDTQYF.

The V and J genes are TRBV3-1 and TRBJ2-1; no reliable D call. V dropped 9 bases and J dropped 7 bases, with 13 bases sitting between them. The CDR3 covers 12 residues. Germline CDR1 LGHDT, CDR2 YNNKEL (reference sequence). DNA for the CDR3: TGTGCCAGAAGGAGTCCAGGAAATGAGCAGTTCTTC. This encodes CARRSPGNEQFF.

The table lists this clonotype with a count of one. This chain uses TRBV14 with TRBJ2-1, with unresolved D. Deletions cut 5 bases from V and 5 bases from J, with 7 bases between. Germline CDR1 reads SGHDN; CDR2 reads FVKESK. The CDR3 runs 12 residues. The CDR3 nucleotides read TGTGCCAGCAGCGGACCCGACAATGAGCAGTTCTTC. As protein: CASSGPDNEQFF.

This clonotype was recorded many times. The chain carries TRBV27 and TRBJ1-2; TRBD1 is a possible D gene (5 bases). Deletions cut 8 bases from V and 0 bases from J, with 16 bases between. The CDR3 length is 15 residues. Germline V gives CDR1 MNHEY, CDR2 SMNVEV (reference sequence). The CDR3 DNA follows: TGTGCCAGCCTCTTCCGCGCGGGGGCTAACTATGGCTACACCTTC. Residues: CASLFRAGANYGYTF.

This clonotype was found a few times. The gene calls are TRBV29-1 and TRBJ2-1; 13 positions match TRBD2. Germline CDR1 is SQVTM and CDR2 is ANQGSEA. This CDR3 region has 14 residues. The ends lost 6 bases at V and 7 bases at J; junction bases unmatched: 6. The CDR3: CSVSTSGRANEQFF. The CDR3 coding sequence is TGCAGCGTCTCAACTAGCGGGAGGGCAAATGAGCAGTTCTTC.

The rearrangement joins TRBV20-1 to TRBJ1-5; 7 bases line up with TRBD1. The CDR3 length is 15 residues. Germline V gene lookup returns CDR1 DFQATT and CDR2 SNEGSKA (reference sequence). J was trimmed by 4 bases and V by 3 bases; bases with no gene match: 9. CDR3 coding DNA: TGCAGTGCTAGCCGACAGGGAGGTGATAATCAGCCCCAGCATTTT. Its translation: CSASRQGGDNQPQHF.

As for this clonotype: A much larger clone lies a single base off, so this may be a read error. As the CDR3 is not closed by the conserved phenylalanine or tryptophan, this likely results from a read error. The chain joins TRBV28 to TRBJ2-7; possible D gene TRBD1, 5 bases. CDR1 is MDHEN and CDR2 is SYDVKM in the germline V gene. The V gene lost 4 bases and the J gene lost 1 base, with 17 bases spanning the gap. The CDR3 runs to 16 residues. CDR3 DNA sequence: TGTGCCAGCAGTTCATACCCCAGGGCACTTTCCTACGAGCAGTACCTC. This encodes CASSSYPRALSYEQYL.

V usage is TRBV24-1 and J usage is TRBJ2-3; 11 bases map to TRBD1. This CDR3 has 17 residues. CDR1 and CDR2 from the germline V gene are KGHDR and SFDVKD. V shed 4 bases, J shed 9 bases, and the junction held 14 bases outside the gene matches. CDR3 nucleotides: TGTGCCACCAGTGACTTGATCGGGACAGGGGGATTGGGCACGCAGTATTTT. This encodes CATSDLIGTGGLGTQYF.

On this clonotype itself: One end of the junction fails to match germline, which may point to a read error. The chain joins TRBV20-1 to TRBJ2-3; 7 bases line up with TRBD2. The germline V gene encodes CDR1 DFQATT and CDR2 SNEGSKA (reference sequence). This CDR3 region has 14 residues. The chain's CDR3 is CSAAQGLEGTTKYF. The CDR3 DNA follows: TGCAGTGCCGCCCAAGGACTAGAGGGAACTACGAAGTATTTT.

Many counts were recorded for this clonotype. The V call is TRBV28, the J call TRBJ2-7; D call uncertain. Germline lookup yields CDR1 MDHEN and CDR2 SYDVKM. V was shortened by 2 bases and J by 3 bases, with 8 bases between the two germline ends. This CDR3 spans 13 amino acids. The CDR3 DNA follows: TGTGCCAGCAGTTTAGCCTCGGTCTACGAGCAGTACTTC. This codes for CASSLASVYEQYF.

Worth noting for this clonotype: At one of its ends the junction is not consistent with the germline gene, which may arise from a read error. The V and J genes are TRBV7-9 and TRBJ1-3; D is undetermined. The CDR3 is made up of 14 amino acids. Germline lookup yields CDR1 SEHNR and CDR2 FQNEAQ (reference sequence). The CDR3: CASSPRAWGNTIHF. The CDR3 DNA is TGTGCCAGCAGCCCTCGGGCATGGGGAAACACCATACATTTT.

This clonotype was counted between two and nine times. This chain connects TRBV9 to TRBJ1-5; D uncertain. The CDR3 covers 15 residues. V shed 2 bases and J shed 0 bases, with 9 bases lying between them. Germline-derived CDR1 and CDR2 are SGDLS and YYNGEE. CDR3 in DNA: TGTGCCAGCAGCGTGTCAAGTTATAGCAATCAGCCCCAGCATTTT. It codes for CASSVSSYSNQPQHF.

This clonotype was observed many times. This sequence joins TRBV28 and TRBJ2-1, with 10 nucleotides matching TRBD2. The CDR3 is made up of 16 amino acids. With V trimmed by 5 bases and J by 2 bases, 6 bases remained unmatched. The germline gives CDR1 MDHEN, CDR2 SYDVKM. CDR3 nucleotides: TGTGCCAGCAGTCTACTCCTAGCGGGAGCCTACAATGAGCAGTTCTTC. This translates into CASSLLLAGAYNEQFF. Variable domain in full (rest from reference TRBV28 and TRBJ2-1): DVKVTQSSRYLVKRTGEKVFLECVQDMDHENMFWYRQDPGLGLRLIYFSYDVKMKEKGDIPEGYSVSREKKERFSLILESASTNQTSMYLCASSLLLAGAYNEQFFGPGTRLTVL.

In regard to this clonotype: Since a much larger clone is just one base distant, this may be a read error. CDR3 nucleotide sequence: TGTGCCAGCATCCTCCCTGGGAGAGGGAACACTGAAGCTTTCTTT. It specifies CASILPGRGNTEAFF. The V call is TRBV28, the J call TRBJ1-1; D uncertain. Germline V gives CDR1 MDHEN, CDR2 SYDVKM. Trimming left V 7 bases short and J 1 base short, with 16 bases between. CDR3 size: 15 residues.

Turning to this clonotype: A much larger clone differs from this one at a single base, so this may be a read error. V gene TRBV5-4 combines with J gene TRBJ1-2; D is ambiguous. V was shortened by 4 bases and J by 1 base, with 8 bases between the two germline ends. The CDR3 extends over 13 amino acids. Germline CDR1 is SGHNT and CDR2 is YYREEE (reference sequence). Here the CDR3 DNA reads TGTGCCAGCAGCATGACAAGTAACTATGGCTACACCTTC. This encodes CASSMTSNYGYTF. The complete variable domain, with remaining parts taken from reference TRBV5-4 and TRBJ1-2, reads ETGVTQSPTHLIKTRGQQVTLRCSSQSGHNTVSWYQQALGQGPQFIFQYYREEENGRGNFPPRFSGLQFPNYSSELNVNALELDDSALYLCASSMTSNYGYTFGSGTRLTVV.

In its sample, this clonotype was seen a few times. The chain links TRBV12-3 or TRBV12-4 to TRBJ2-7; TRBD2 agrees at 7 bases. J lost 0 bases, V lost 6 bases, and 5 bases had no gene match. This CDR3 has 14 amino acids. CDR3 nucleotide sequence: TGTGCCAGCAGAAAAGCGGGGAGCTCCTACGAGCAGTACTTC. Translating it yields CASRKAGSSYEQYF.

This clonotype occurred a few times. This chain joins TRBV2 and TRBJ2-5; 7 bases line up with TRBD2. V dropped 7 bases and J dropped 0; count of bases not matched to a gene: 5. The V gene's germline CDR1 is SNHLY and CDR2 FYNNEI. The CDR3 spans 14 residues. CDR3 sequence reads: CASKTSQYQETQYF. The CDR3 DNA reads as TGTGCCAGCAAGACTAGCCAGTACCAAGAGACCCAGTACTTC. The whole variable domain, filled in from reference TRBV2 and TRBJ2-5, reads EPEVTQTPSHQVTQMGQEVILRCVPISNHLYFYWYRQILGQKVEFLVSFYNNEISEKSEIFDDQFSVERPDGSNFTLKIRSTKLEDSAMYFCASKTSQYQETQYFGPGTRLLVL.

This clonotype was counted between two and nine times. The rearrangement uses TRBV5-8 and TRBJ2-5; TRBD2 agrees at 9 bases. The CDR3 has 15 residues. The germline gives CDR1 SGHTS, CDR2 YDEGEE. V dropped 0 bases and J dropped 4; count of bases not matched to a gene: 4. The CDR3 loop is CASSLDPGLAETQYF. CDR3 nucleotide sequence: TGTGCCAGCAGCTTGGACCCGGGACTAGCAGAGACCCAGTACTTC.

With regard to this clonotype: Possible read error: a much larger clone is one base away. The chain uses TRBV28 and TRBJ2-7; 16 bases fit TRBD2. This CDR3 is 16 amino acids long. CDR1 is MDHEN, CDR2 SYDVKM, per germline. Written as DNA, the CDR3 is TGTACCAGCAGTTCACCGGGACTAGCGGGAGGGCGAGAGCAGTACTTC. This translates into CTSSSPGLAGGREQYF.

On this clonotype itself: This may arise from a read error, as a much more abundant clone is one base away. V is TRBV3-1 and J is TRBJ1-1; D is possibly TRBD1 (5 bases). Per germline, CDR1 LGHDT and CDR2 YNNKEL (reference sequence). Trimming took off 7 bases at V and 11 bases at J, with 14 bases between the two ends. The CDR3 totals 11 residues. The CDR3 nucleotides read TGTGCCAGCACCCGACAGCAACTGGCTTTCTTT. This codes for CASTRQQLAFF.

The chain joins TRBV28 to TRBJ2-1; 7 nucleotides match TRBD2. V lost 4 bases to trimming and J lost 8 bases; unmatched junction nucleotides: 17. The CDR3 is 17 residues long. The germline gives CDR1 MDHEN, CDR2 SYDVKM. The CDR3 region is CASSSPRTRGRAHEQFF. The CDR3, as DNA: TGTGCCAGCAGTTCACCAAGGACTAGAGGGAGGGCCCATGAGCAGTTCTTC. The full variable domain, in which reference TRBV28 and TRBJ2-1 provide the parts outside the CDR3, is DVKVTQSSRYLVKRTGEKVFLECVQDMDHENMFWYRQDPGLGLRLIYFSYDVKMKEKGDIPEGYSVSREKKERFSLILESASTNQTSMYLCASSSPRTRGRAHEQFFGPGTRLTVL.

With regard to this clonotype: Possible read error: a much larger clone is one base away. This chain links TRBV24-1 with TRBJ1-2; 9 bases line up with TRBD1. CDR1 and CDR2 from the germline V gene are KGHDR and SFDVKD. The CDR3 is 12 residues long. CDR3 loop: CATGTGNGGYNF. The CDR3 DNA reads TGTGCCACCGGGACAGGGAATGGAGGCTACAACTTC.

In this sample, this clonotype turned up many times. A read error may account for a junction end that differs from germline. This chain connects TRBV27 to TRBJ2-1; D gene uncertain. The germline CDR1 and CDR2 sequences are MNHEY and SMNVEV (reference sequence). This CDR3 spans 14 amino acids. CDR3 nucleotides: TGTGCCAGCAGTTTACGGTGGCCCTACAATGAGCAGGTCTTC. Amino acids: CASSLRWPYNEQVF.